This T cell receptor beta chain derives from a study of vaccination and CD4 T cells after COVID-19. Across the whole study: Investigators sampled three convalescent patients at day 14 and days 161 to 241 post-vaccination. Overlapping spike peptides of SARS-CoV-2, HCoV-NL63, HCoV-OC43 and HCoV-229E stimulated the cells. Study conclusions and caveats: Analysis of convalescent patients found that 304 of 307 vaccine-specific clones were spike mono-reactive.

Germline CDR1 MNHNS, CDR2 SASEGT. Germline trimming cut 5 bases from V and 4 bases from J; bases unmatched to any gene: 5. CDR3 length: 15 residues. Sequenced with the Oncomine TCR Beta short-read assay was DNA taken from cultured CD4+ T cells. TCRdb analysed the PCR reads with MiXCR anew, one entry per CDR3 protein. The sample lists about 17,000 distinct CDR3 sequences; around 52% were seen once. In this sample, this clonotype turned up a few times. Antigen: not known. Time point noted: late sampling 161 to 241 days after vaccination in a few convalescent patients. The sample's treatment: roughly 10-day PBMC culture with coronavirus spike peptide pools or control peptides (ViraFEST assay). T cells were expanded with peptide pools, and expanded clonotypes were identified by TCR sequencing.

The rearrangement joins TRBV6-1 to TRBJ1-6; 7 positions match TRBD1. The clonotype originates from a human donor who had recovered from COVID-19. This material consisted of CD4+ T cells from blood, cultured in vitro, taken about 7 months after SARS-CoV-2 vaccination. In DNA form, the CDR3 reads TGTGCCAGCAGTCCCCCGGGACAGTATAATTCACCCCTCCACTTT. Protein: CASSPPGQYNSPLHF.